These 28 T cell receptor beta chains originate from one sample sequenced in a study of blood T cell repertoires in COVID-19. Assay used: immunoSEQ multiplex PCR; TCRdb lists only in-frame clones, some missing. The table lists about 350,000 clones, about 90% of them singletons. The sample taken for sequencing was PBMCs or T cells enriched from blood (not recorded which). Every receptor here comes from a woman in her thirties who had recovered from COVID-19.

The J gene is TRBJ2-5, the V gene TRBV24-1; D call uncertain. The CDR3 is 13 residues long. The ends were cut back, 4 bases at V and 1 base at J, with 6 bases in the middle. Germline V gives CDR1 KGHDR, CDR2 SFDVKD. The CDR3 DNA reads TGTGCCACCAGTGAAGGAGTCCAAGAGACCCAGTACTTC. Its protein product is CATSEGVQETQYF.

J is TRBJ2-3 and V is TRBV5-1, with D tentatively TRBD2 (6 bases). The CDR3 sequence is 14 residues long. V lost 5 bases and J lost 0, with 10 bases in between. The germline V gene has CDR1 SGHRS and CDR2 YFSETQ. The CDR3 DNA reads TGCGCCAGCAGGGTAGCGGCTAGCACAGATACGCAGTATTTT. It yields the protein CASRVAASTDTQYF.

This chain links TRBV7-6 with TRBJ1-2; TRBD1 might be the D (5 bases). Germline values: CDR1 SGHVS, CDR2 FNYEAQ. Trimming removed 0 bases at V and 4 bases at J, with 12 bases between. CDR3 length: 15 amino acids. The CDR3 sequence is CASSLAGAGFYGYTF. For the CDR3, the DNA is TGTGCCAGCAGCTTAGCAGGGGCCGGCTTCTATGGCTACACCTTC.

This chain links TRBV13 with TRBJ1-2; D is possibly TRBD1 (5 bases). Trimming pared 2 bases from V and 2 bases from J, leaving 9 bases between. The V gene's germline CDR1 is PRHDT and CDR2 FYEKMQ (reference sequence). The CDR3 has 14 amino acids. The CDR3, as DNA: TGTGCCAGCAGCTTACGGGGGGTAAACTATGGCTACACCTTC. Translation gives CASSLRGVNYGYTF. The variable domain in full, completed from reference TRBV13 and TRBJ1-2, reads AAGVIQSPRHLIKEKRETATLKCYPIPRHDTVYWYQQGPGQDPQFLISFYEKMQSDKGSIPDRFSAQQFSDYHSELNMSSLELGDSALYFCASSLRGVNYGYTFGSGTRLTVV.

The V call is TRBV13, the J call TRBJ1-1; 10 nucleotides match TRBD1. This CDR3 has 17 amino acids. Germline loops: CDR1 PRHDT, CDR2 FYEKMQ (reference sequence). J gave up 4 bases and V 5 bases, and 13 bases lay outside the gene matches. The CDR3 region has the DNA TGTGCCAGCAGCGTAATACGGGACAGGGGAAGTGTCACTGAAGCTTTCTTT. This gives the protein CASSVIRDRGSVTEAFF.

The chain carries TRBV5-1 and TRBJ1-2, with unresolved D. CDR1 and CDR2 (germline): SGHRS, YFSETQ. This CDR3 comprises 15 residues. The V end was cut by 1 base, the J end by 0 bases, with 10 bases between. The CDR3 DNA reads TGCGCCAGCAGCTTGACGCAGGATTCTAACTATGGCTACACCTTC. Translating it yields CASSLTQDSNYGYTF.

Remarks on this clone: At one end, the junction sequence differs from germline, possibly due to a read error. V usage is TRBV11-2 and J usage is TRBJ1-2, with D perhaps TRBD1 (6 bases). Germline CDR1 and CDR2: SGHAT and FQNNGV. The CDR3 runs 12 residues. The CDR3 nucleotides read TGTGTCAGCAGCTTGCAGGGGAATGGCTACACCTTC. Protein sequence: CVSSLQGNGYTF.

The chain is built from TRBV3-1 (or the pseudogene TRBV3-2) and TRBJ1-3, with D uncertain. The CDR3 totals 15 residues. Trimming took 1 base from V and 0 from J, leaving 7 bases between them. Per germline, CDR1 LGHDT and CDR2 YNNKEL (reference sequence). The DNA for the CDR3 is TGTGCCAGCAGCCAAGGCCTCGGCTCTGGAAACACCATATATTTT. It specifies CASSQGLGSGNTIYF.

The rearrangement links TRBV28 to TRBJ1-1, with 7 nucleotides matching TRBD1. V shed 5 bases and J 0 bases; nucleotides not matched to a gene: 3. Germline V gene sequence: CDR1 MDHEN, CDR2 SYDVKM. This CDR3 comprises 14 residues. As DNA, the CDR3 is TGTGCCAGCAGTCTCGGACAGGTGAACACTGAAGCTTTCTTT. It codes for CASSLGQVNTEAFF.

The chain recombines TRBV6-1 with TRBJ2-2; perhaps TRBD1 as D (6 bases). Germline CDR1 and CDR2: MNHNS and SASEGT. V lost 2 bases and J 5 bases, leaving 12 bases between the germline ends. The CDR3 is made up of 15 amino acids. The CDR3 reads CASSEWTERTGELFF. The CDR3 region has the DNA TGTGCCAGCAGTGAATGGACAGAGAGAACCGGGGAGCTGTTTTTT.

The J gene is TRBJ2-7, the V gene TRBV24-1, with D perhaps matching TRBD1 (6 bases). The germline V gene encodes CDR1 KGHDR and CDR2 SFDVKD. Trimming removed 2 bases at V and 6 bases at J, with 10 bases between. This CDR3 contains 13 residues. In DNA form, the CDR3 reads TGTGCCACCAGTGATTCGAGCAGGGGCGAGCAGTACTTC. Translated: CATSDSSRGEQYF.

The CDR3 sequence is CASSLNWQGPGSGNTIYF. In DNA form, the CDR3 reads TGTGCCAGCTCGTTAAACTGGCAGGGCCCAGGCTCTGGAAACACCATATATTTT. J is TRBJ1-3 and V is TRBV18, with a possible D match to TRBD1 (5 bases). V lost 6 bases to trimming and J lost 0 bases, with 21 bases between them. The CDR3 extends over 18 amino acids. Germline loops: CDR1 KGHSH, CDR2 LQKENI.

The rearrangement uses TRBV7-8 and TRBJ1-1; D is uncertain. The CDR3 consists of 16 residues. V lost 4 bases and J lost 3, with 18 bases in between. Looked up from germline, CDR1 is SGHVS and CDR2 is FQNEAQ. CDR3 amino acids: CASSSHPGSGDTEAFF. In DNA form, the CDR3 reads TGTGCCAGCAGCTCCCACCCCGGGAGCGGGGACACTGAAGCTTTCTTT.

This chain links TRBV27 with TRBJ2-7, with 7 bases lining up with TRBD2. The CDR3 sequence is 14 residues long. J lost 0 bases, V lost 6 bases, and 5 bases had no gene match. Germline values: CDR1 MNHEY, CDR2 SMNVEV (reference sequence). In DNA form, the CDR3 reads TGTGCCAGCAGCCTCAGCGGGGTCTCCTACGAGCAGTACTTC. Its translation: CASSLSGVSYEQYF.

The chain carries TRBV6-6 and TRBJ2-5, with 13 nucleotides matching TRBD2. After removal of 5 bases from V and 5 bases from J, the junction contained 14 bases not matched to a gene. Germline lookup yields CDR1 MNHNY and CDR2 SVGAGI (reference sequence). The CDR3 runs to 18 residues. In DNA form, the CDR3 reads TGTGCCAGCAGTCTGAGAACTAGCGGGGGGGCTTTAGGGGAGACCCAGTACTTC. Translating it yields CASSLRTSGGALGETQYF.

The chain joins TRBV4-1 to TRBJ2-5, with D possibly matching TRBD2 (6 bases). There are 14 residues in the CDR3. CDR1 and CDR2 (germline): MGHRA, YSYEKL. The V end lost 1 base, the J end lost 3 bases, and 9 bases lay between the germline ends. The CDR3 reads CASSQVGGKETQYF. In DNA form, the CDR3 reads TGCGCCAGCAGCCAAGTGGGCGGGAAAGAGACCCAGTACTTC.

The chain employs TRBV14 and TRBJ1-6; 8 nucleotides align to TRBD1. The germline V gene encodes CDR1 SGHDN and CDR2 FVKESK. There are 15 residues in the CDR3. With V trimmed by 0 bases and J by 7 bases, 2 bases remained unmatched. The CDR3 loop is CASSQDGDRNSPLHF. CDR3 bases: TGTGCCAGCAGCCAAGATGGGGACAGGAATTCACCCCTCCACTTT.

This chain joins TRBV5-6 and TRBJ1-3, with D possibly matching TRBD1 (5 bases). Looked up from germline, CDR1 is SGHDT and CDR2 is YYEEEE. The V end was cut by 4 bases, the J end by 0 bases, with 8 bases between. The CDR3 extends over 14 amino acids. Here the CDR3 DNA reads TGTGCCAGCAGCCCCGACAGCTCTGGAAACACCATATATTTT. This codes for CASSPDSSGNTIYF.

This chain uses TRBV7-2 with TRBJ2-6, with 8 bases lining up with TRBD1. The CDR3 contains 17 residues. The V segment lost 5 bases and the J segment 0 bases; nucleotides outside the gene matches: 6. CDR1 SGHTA and CDR2 FQGNSA come from the germline V gene. CDR3 in amino acids: CASSTTGATSGANVLTF. The DNA of the CDR3 is TGTGCCAGCAGCACGACAGGGGCGACCTCTGGGGCCAACGTCCTGACTTTC.

The CDR3, as DNA: TGTGCCAGCAGCCCAACCAAGCGGGGGGGCCTGAGCAATGAGCAGTTCTTC. This encodes CASSPTKRGGLSNEQFF. The chain couples TRBV7-2 to TRBJ2-1, with 10 bases identical to TRBD2. CDR3 length equals 17 residues. Germline CDR1 and CDR2: SGHTA and FQGNSA. The ends lost 5 bases at V and 6 bases at J; junction bases unmatched: 13. Filled out from reference TRBV7-2 and TRBJ2-1, the complete variable domain reads GAGVSQSPSNKVTEKGKDVELRCDPISGHTALYWYRQSLGQGLEFLIYFQGNSAPDKSGLPSDRFSAERTGGSVSTLTIQRTQQEDSAVYLCASSPTKRGGLSNEQFFGPGTRLTVL.

The chain employs TRBV6-5 and TRBJ2-1, with D uncertain. The CDR3 runs to 15 residues. Per germline, CDR1 MNHEY and CDR2 SVGAGI. With 6 bases removed from V and 0 bases from J, the gap between germline ends came to 12 bases. The CDR3 here is CASSQLSGSYNEQFF. CDR3 DNA: TGTGCCAGCAGCCAACTTTCGGGCTCCTACAATGAGCAGTTCTTC.

The rearrangement uses TRBV13 and TRBJ2-7; TRBD1 matches 8 bases. Germline CDR1 is PRHDT and CDR2 is FYEKMQ (reference sequence). The length of the CDR3 is 14 residues. The ends lost 5 bases at V and 3 bases at J; junction bases unmatched: 6. The CDR3 DNA reads as TGTGCCAGCAGCACCCGACAGGGGATCTACGAGCAGTACTTC. It encodes CASSTRQGIYEQYF.

On this clone itself: The junction does not match germline at one end; this may be a read error. The rearrangement joins TRBV27 to TRBJ1-3, with 7 bases that match TRBD1. Germline V lookup: CDR1 MNHEY, CDR2 SMNVEV (reference sequence). This CDR3 spans 14 amino acids. The CDR3 here is CASSSGSGEGALSF. As DNA, the CDR3 is TGTGCCAGCAGTTCGGGCTCGGGTGAGGGGGCCCTTTCCTTT.

This chain uses TRBV29-1 with TRBJ1-1, with TRBD1 matching over 7 bases. Germline loops: CDR1 SQVTM, CDR2 ANQGSEA. The length of the CDR3 is 15 residues. V lost 2 bases to trimming and J lost 4 bases; unmatched junction nucleotides: 10. The CDR3 DNA follows: TGCAGCGTTGAATTTGGCAGGGGGTCGACCACTGAAGCTTTCTTT. This translates into CSVEFGRGSTTEAFF.

This chain links TRBV28 with TRBJ1-4; D not certain. CDR3 length: 14 amino acids. Germline assignment: CDR1 MDHEN and CDR2 SYDVKM. V was clipped by 7 bases and J by 0 bases, with 9 bases between them. CDR3 sequence reads: CASTLQSTNEKLFF. DNA of the CDR3: TGTGCCAGCACCCTACAGTCAACTAATGAAAAACTGTTTTTT.

CDR3 region: CASRLGGSGGELFF. CDR3 nucleotide sequence: TGTGCCAGTAGACTCGGGGGGTCTGGCGGGGAGCTGTTTTTT. This chain joins TRBV19 and TRBJ2-2; 7 bases are shared with TRBD2. Unmatched junction bases numbered 8, after V lost 6 bases and J lost 7 bases. Germline CDR1 reads LNHDA; CDR2 reads SQIVND (reference sequence). The CDR3 extends over 14 amino acids. The complete variable domain, with remaining parts taken from reference TRBV19 and TRBJ2-2, reads DGGITQSPKYLFRKEGQNVTLSCEQNLNHDAMYWYRQDPGQGLRLIYYSQIVNDFQKGDIAEGYSVSREKKESFPLTVTSAQKNPTAFYLCASRLGGSGGELFFGEGSRLTVL.

The genes are TRBV6-1 and TRBJ2-7, with 7 nucleotides matching TRBD2. CDR3 length: 14 residues. Looked up from germline, CDR1 is MNHNS and CDR2 is SASEGT. V lost 3 bases and J lost 6; bases outside the gene matches: 8. CDR3 amino acids: CASSDMWGGVEQYF. The CDR3, as DNA: TGTGCCAGCAGTGATATGTGGGGAGGGGTCGAGCAGTACTTC.

CDR3 in amino acids: CASSVLESYGYTF. The CDR3, as DNA: TGTGCCAGCTCAGTGCTGGAGAGCTATGGCTACACCTTC. The genes are TRBV18 and TRBJ1-2; D not certain. V lost 5 bases and J lost 4, with 11 bases in between. Germline-derived CDR1 and CDR2 are KGHSH and LQKENI. This CDR3 is built from 13 residues.